Below, 23 T cell receptor beta chains from the same sample are listed, as sequenced in a study of vaccination and CD4 T cells after COVID-19. Antigens for these TCRs are unknown. The treatment: roughly 11-day PBMC culture with coronavirus spike peptide pools or control peptides (ViraFEST assay). Sequencing of the DNA from cultured CD4+ T cells was carried out with the Oncomine TCR Beta short-read assay. TCRdb fed the PCR reads into MiXCR, producing one record per CDR3 protein. The table has approximately 14,000 distinct CDR3 sequences, approximately 73% seen once. Sequenced sample: CD4+ T cells from blood, cultured in vitro. These receptors were obtained from a human donor who had recovered from COVID-19.

V and J are TRBV7-2 and TRBJ2-7; a possible D gene is TRBD1 (6 bases). The germline V gene has CDR1 SGHTA and CDR2 FQGNSA. V was cut by 5 bases and J by 5 bases, with 13 bases left in between. The CDR3 contains 13 residues. The DNA of the CDR3 is TGTGCCAGCAGCGCAAACAGGGCCCACGAGCAGTACTTC. Protein sequence: CASSANRAHEQYF.

The chain has TRBV6-2 or TRBV6-3 and TRBJ2-4; D assignment may be TRBD1 or TRBD2 (5 bases each). Trimming took 7 bases from V and 5 from J, leaving 15 bases between them. The germline gives CDR1 MNHEY, CDR2 SVGEGT. This CDR3 spans 14 amino acids. The CDR3 coding sequence is TGTGCCAGCACCACCACCGGGACCCAAAACATTCAGTACTTC. Translation: CASTTTGTQNIQYF.

By share, this clonotype counts as large (0.1 to 1%). This chain joins TRBV6-2 or TRBV6-3 and TRBJ2-3, with D perhaps TRBD1 or TRBD2 (5 bases each). The CDR3 contains 14 residues. The V and J ends lost 7 bases and 3 bases respectively, with 14 bases between them. Germline-derived CDR1 and CDR2 are MNHEY and SVGEGT. The CDR3: CASTFPGPTDTQYF. The CDR3 bases are TGTGCCAGCACCTTTCCGGGACCAACAGATACGCAGTATTTT.

The gene calls are TRBV7-2 and TRBJ1-2, with D possibly being TRBD1 (5 bases). V shed 0 bases and J shed 5 bases, with 19 bases lying between them. The V gene's germline CDR1 is SGHTA and CDR2 FQGNSA. This CDR3 is built from 17 residues. The CDR3 DNA reads as TGTGCCAGCAGCTTAGCACACGGGACGCCTGGGTTATATGGCTACACCTTC. Its translation: CASSLAHGTPGLYGYTF.

This clonotype was observed a few times. The rearrangement uses TRBV7-2 and TRBJ1-5, with D possibly matching TRBD1 (5 bases). Looked up from germline, CDR1 is SGHTA and CDR2 is FQGNSA. This CDR3 region has 13 residues. The ends were cut back, 6 bases at V and 2 bases at J, with 8 bases in the middle. As DNA, the CDR3 is TGTGCCAGCAGATTACAGGGCAATCAGCCCCAGCATTTT. It encodes CASRLQGNQPQHF.

The chain recombines TRBV7-2 with TRBJ1-1, with D hard to call. The germline V and J ends were trimmed by 3 bases and 1 base, with 9 bases remaining between them. The CDR3 extends over 14 amino acids. CDR1 and CDR2 from the germline V gene are SGHTA and FQGNSA. CDR3 sequence (DNA): TGTGCCAGCAGCTTGTTGGGATCGAACACTGAAGCTTTCTTT. Encoded protein: CASSLLGSNTEAFF.

The chain is built from TRBV9 and TRBJ1-1; D remains unclear. CDR1 is SGDLS, CDR2 YYNGEE, per germline. The CDR3 has 16 amino acids. Trimming cost V 0 bases and J 3 bases, with 15 bases left between them. The CDR3 reads CASSVGMVGSDTEAFF. The DNA of the CDR3 is TGTGCCAGCAGCGTAGGAATGGTAGGGTCGGACACTGAAGCTTTCTTT. Based on the CDR3 plus reference TRBV9 and TRBJ1-1, the full variable domain is DSGVTQTPKHLITATGQRVTLRCSPRSGDLSVYWYQQSLDQGLQFLIQYYNGEERAKGNILERFSAQQFPDLHSELNLSSLELGDSALYFCASSVGMVGSDTEAFFGQGTRLTVV.

The gene calls are TRBV6-1 and TRBJ1-2; 8 bases map to TRBD1. Germline assignment: CDR1 MNHNS and CDR2 SASEGT. The CDR3 contains 13 residues. The V gene end was trimmed by 6 bases and the J gene end by 7 bases; junction bases not matched to a gene: 7. The CDR3 spells CASSSPDRGGYTF. The CDR3 DNA reads as TGTGCCAGCAGCTCTCCCGACAGGGGTGGCTACACCTTC.

This sequence joins TRBV20-1 and TRBJ2-2; TRBD2 agrees at 9 bases. Per germline, CDR1 DFQATT and CDR2 SNEGSKA (reference sequence). CDR3 length: 16 residues. The junction had 7 bases not matched to a gene; V was cut back by 0 bases and J by 5 bases. CDR3 nucleotides: TGCAGTGCTAGAGACCGGGGCGGGAGGGGGACCGGGGAGCTGTTTTTT. Protein sequence: CSARDRGGRGTGELFF.

The CDR3 DNA follows: TGTGCCATCAGGCCAGAGGGACTAGCGGGTTACGAGCAGTACTTC. Translated: CAIRPEGLAGYEQYF. The chain uses TRBV10-3 and TRBJ2-7; 12 bases align to TRBD2. The CDR3 is 15 amino acids. The germline CDR1 and CDR2 sequences are ENHRY and SYGVKD. V dropped 6 bases and J dropped 4; count of bases not matched to a gene: 7.

The chain joins TRBV15 to TRBJ1-1, with D maybe TRBD1 (6 bases). The CDR3 extends over 16 amino acids. Germline CDR1 LNHNV, CDR2 YYDKDF (reference sequence). The V end lost 2 bases, the J end lost 0 bases, and 13 bases lay between the germline ends. The CDR3, as DNA: TGTGCCACCAGCAGAACCCGGACAGACCTGAACACTGAAGCTTTCTTT. It yields the protein CATSRTRTDLNTEAFF.

The chain carries TRBV20-1 and TRBJ1-2; D remains unclear. The V gene's germline CDR1 is DFQATT and CDR2 SNEGSKA (reference sequence). The CDR3 is 8 amino acids. CDR3 residues: CKTPGYTF. In nucleotides, the CDR3 is TGCAAAACCCCTGGCTACACCTTC.

The CDR3 here is CSGSVGYEQYF. The CDR3 DNA sequence: TGCAGCGGGAGCGTGGGCTACGAGCAGTACTTC. The chain recombines TRBV20-1 with TRBJ2-7, with D possibly matching TRBD2 (6 bases). The CDR3 is made up of 11 amino acids. Germline V gene sequence: CDR1 DFQATT, CDR2 SNEGSKA (reference sequence).

The V gene is TRBV7-9, the J gene TRBJ2-7, with D uncertain. Germline-derived CDR1 and CDR2 are SEHNR and FQNEAQ (reference sequence). Trimming stripped 4 bases from V and 4 bases from J, with 8 bases between. The length of the CDR3 is 12 residues. CDR3 bases: TGTGCCAGCAGCTCGCCCGCATACGAGCAGTACTTC. Protein: CASSSPAYEQYF. The whole variable domain, remainder taken from reference TRBV7-9 and TRBJ2-7, is DTGVSQNPRHKITKRGQNVTFRCDPISEHNRLYWYRQTLGQGPEFLTYFQNEAQLEKSRLLSDRFSAERPKGSFSTLEIQRTEQGDSAMYLCASSSPAYEQYFGPGTRLTVT.

In its sample, this clonotype was seen a few times. The genes are TRBV6-2 or TRBV6-3 and TRBJ1-5; no firm D call. V was shortened by 8 bases and J by 9 bases, with 11 bases between the two germline ends. The CDR3 is 11 amino acids. Germline loops: CDR1 MNHEY, CDR2 SVGEGT. The CDR3 region is CASRLRGPQHF. The CDR3 bases are TGTGCCAGCCGACTACGGGGGCCCCAGCATTTT.

V and J are TRBV12-1 and TRBJ1-6; the table's TRBD1 call for D was not verified on the DNA. TRBV12-1 is recorded as a pseudogene. This CDR3 spans 14 amino acids. The CDR3 reads CASSLGTDNSPLHF. The CDR3 DNA is TGTGCCAGCAGCCTCGGGACAGATAATTCACCCCTCCACTTT.

DNA of the CDR3: TGTGCCAGTAGTACAAGGACAGGCTCCTCTGGGGCCAACGTCCTGACTTTC. As protein: CASSTRTGSSGANVLTF. The genes are TRBV19 and TRBJ2-6; 7 nucleotides line up with TRBD1. There are 17 residues in the CDR3. CDR1 and CDR2 from the germline V gene are LNHDA and SQIVND (reference sequence). V was clipped by 4 bases and J by 0 bases; unmatched bases: 6.

The chain links TRBV6-1 to TRBJ1-4; tentatively, D is TRBD1 (5 bases). This CDR3 is 14 amino acids long. V lost 6 bases, J lost 8 bases, and 16 bases lay in between. The germline gives CDR1 MNHNS, CDR2 SASEGT. This chain's CDR3 is CASSPKGLLEKLFF. In nucleotides, the CDR3 is TGTGCCAGCAGCCCAAAGGGACTCCTCGAAAAACTGTTTTTT.

The rearrangement joins TRBV19 to TRBJ1-1; TRBD1 might be the D (5 bases). Trimming took off 4 bases at V and 1 base at J, with 13 bases between the two ends. Germline V CDR1 and CDR2: LNHDA, SQIVND (reference sequence). This CDR3 is built from 15 residues. Written as DNA, the CDR3 is TGTGCCAGTAGTACCTGGACAAGGACGAACACTGAAGCTTTCTTT. This encodes CASSTWTRTNTEAFF.

Judged by abundance, this clonotype is medium-sized. J is TRBJ1-2 and V is TRBV20-1, with TRBD1 matching over 10 bases. Per germline, CDR1 DFQATT and CDR2 SNEGSKA (reference sequence). The CDR3 is 13 amino acids. With 5 bases clipped from V and 6 bases from J, the junction kept 6 bases outside the gene matches. The CDR3: CSAARDRGNGYTF. The CDR3 nucleotides read TGCAGTGCTGCCCGGGACAGGGGAAATGGCTACACCTTC.

This chain uses TRBV27 with TRBJ1-1, with D hard to call. CDR3 length equals 13 residues. The V end lost 1 base, the J end lost 5 bases, and 8 bases lay between the germline ends. CDR1 MNHEY and CDR2 SMNVEV come from the germline V gene (reference sequence). Here the CDR3 reads CASSLYGRTEAFF. The CDR3 nucleotides read TGTGCCAGCAGTTTATACGGGCGGACTGAAGCTTTCTTT.

The gene calls are TRBV6-1 and TRBJ2-2, with 8 bases lining up with TRBD1. The V and J ends lost 7 bases and 3 bases, in that order; junction bases with no gene match: 7. CDR1 is MNHNS, CDR2 SASEGT, per germline. The CDR3 length is 15 residues. DNA for the CDR3: TGTGCCAGCAATTGGGACAGGCGGTACACCGGGGAGCTGTTTTTT. It specifies CASNWDRRYTGELFF.

The genes are TRBV20-1 and TRBJ2-2; 11 nucleotides align to TRBD2. There are 16 residues in the CDR3. Germline V gives CDR1 DFQATT, CDR2 SNEGSKA (reference sequence). V gave up 6 bases and J gave up 4 bases; unmatched junction bases: 10. In DNA, the CDR3 is TGCAGTGCGGGGGGGCTAGCGGGAGGCGGCACCGGGGAGCTGTTTTTT. It is translated as CSAGGLAGGGTGELFF.